These 14 T cell receptor beta chains came from one sample sequenced in a study of breast tumors, draining lymph nodes, adjacent tissues (dated by TCRdb to about 2016). The lymph node samples were taken from the axillary draining lymph nodes of breast cancer patients. Library preparation was by multiplex PCR. The sequencer listed for this sample is Illumina HiSeq 2000. TCRdb reprocessed the public reads (quality trimming at Q25 with fastp, clone calling with MiXCR) and kept in-frame beta chains. Identical CDR3 protein sequences are pooled into one entry, listed with their most common genes and DNA. The sample table holds some 120,000 distinct CDR3 sequences, of which 15% to 20% were seen once. The ten most abundant clones make up 3.5% to 4.5% of the sample. The sequenced sample was axillary lymph node tissue. The origin of the receptors is a female donor with breast cancer. Some clones in this sample may be carry-over from other donors' samples.

This clonotype was counted many times. The chain is built from TRBV7-9 and TRBJ1-2; 8 nucleotides match TRBD1. Trimming at V came to 4 bases and at J to 3 bases, leaving 7 bases not matched to a gene. CDR1 is SEHNR, CDR2 FQNEAQ, per germline (reference sequence). This CDR3 has 15 amino acids. The chain's CDR3 is CASSSDRAVDYGYTF. The DNA for the CDR3 is TGTGCCAGCAGCTCGGACAGGGCGGTTGACTATGGCTACACCTTC. The full variable domain, its missing parts supplied by reference TRBV7-9 and TRBJ1-2, is DTGVSQNPRHKITKRGQNVTFRCDPISEHNRLYWYRQTLGQGPEFLTYFQNEAQLEKSRLLSDRFSAERPKGSFSTLEIQRTEQGDSAMYLCASSSDRAVDYGYTFGSGTRLTVV.

Ten or more counts support this clonotype. This CDR3 reads CASSEQGYSYNSPLHF. Written as DNA, the CDR3 is TGTGCCAGCAGTGAACAGGGATACTCCTATAATTCACCCCTCCACTTT. The rearrangement links TRBV2 to TRBJ1-6; a weak D match, TRBD1 (5 bases). This CDR3 region has 16 residues. Germline-derived CDR1 and CDR2 are SNHLY and FYNNEI. V was cut by 2 bases and J by 0 bases, with 8 bases left in between.

This clonotype was detected ten times or more. The chain joins TRBV20-1 to TRBJ2-7; the D is unclear. This CDR3 has 14 amino acids. The V end was cut by 1 base, the J end by 2 bases, with 12 bases between. Germline lookup yields CDR1 DFQATT and CDR2 SNEGSKA (reference sequence). The DNA for the CDR3 is TGCAGTGCTAGAGTGGATAGCATCGCCTACGAGCAGTACTTC. This gives the protein CSARVDSIAYEQYF.

Ten or more counts support this clonotype. The chain uses TRBV27 and TRBJ2-7; 7 nucleotides agree with TRBD1. This CDR3 is built from 16 residues. Germline loops: CDR1 MNHEY, CDR2 SMNVEV (reference sequence). This CDR3 reads CARQGNLMAETYEQYF. CDR3 sequence (DNA): TGTGCACGACAGGGCAACTTGATGGCAGAAACCTACGAGCAGTACTTC.

The sample holds many counts of this clonotype. Its ends do not fully match the called genes, so a read error is possible. This rearrangement joins TRBV6-1 to TRBJ1-6; D ambiguous. The germline CDR1 and CDR2 sequences are MNHNS and SASEGT. The length of the CDR3 is 10 residues. CDR3 sequence: CASSDSVPRF. The CDR3 DNA sequence: TGTGCCAGCAGTGACTCGGTCCCTCGCTTT.

This clonotype has a count of ten or more. The genes are TRBV27 and TRBJ2-7; D uncertain. This CDR3 contains 12 residues. The germline CDR1 and CDR2 sequences are MNHEY and SMNVEV (reference sequence). V lost 8 bases, J lost 2 bases, and 10 bases lay in between. The CDR3: CASGITPYEQYF. The CDR3 nucleotides read TGTGCCAGCGGAATCACCCCCTACGAGCAGTACTTC.

This clonotype was counted many times. The V gene is TRBV15, the J gene TRBJ2-2; D gene uncertain. CDR1 is LNHNV and CDR2 is YYDKDF in the germline V gene (reference sequence). The CDR3 loop spans 14 amino acids. Trimming cost V 1 base and J 4 bases, with 7 bases left between them. In nucleotides, the CDR3 is TGTGCCACCAGCAGAGGAGGATCCACCGGGGAGCTGTTTTTT. The encoded protein is CATSRGGSTGELFF.

This clonotype was picked up many times. This chain uses TRBV19 with TRBJ2-2; 10 positions agree with TRBD1. Germline-derived CDR1 and CDR2 are LNHDA and SQIVND (reference sequence). This CDR3 is built from 18 residues. After removal of 5 bases from V and 2 bases from J, the junction contained 11 bases not matched to a gene. CDR3 sequence reads: CASSLFPGQGTNTGELFF. As DNA, the CDR3 is TGTGCCAGTAGTTTATTTCCGGGACAGGGGACAAACACCGGGGAGCTGTTTTTT.

The table lists this clonotype with many counts. CDR3 in DNA: TGTGCCAGCAGCTTAACGACAGGGAACAACTATGGCTACACCTTC. It yields the protein CASSLTTGNNYGYTF. The chain links TRBV7-8 to TRBJ1-2; 7 bases map to TRBD1. Germline trimming cut 2 bases from V and 2 bases from J; bases unmatched to any gene: 5. The CDR3 is 15 residues long. CDR1 is SGHVS and CDR2 is FQNEAQ in the germline V gene.

This clonotype was seen ten or more times. The CDR3 reads CASSPPTGGREKLFF. The DNA for the CDR3 is TGCGCCAGCAGCCCGCCGACAGGGGGCCGTGAAAAACTGTTTTTT. J is TRBJ1-4 and V is TRBV4-1, with 10 bases fitting TRBD1. The CDR3 is made up of 15 amino acids. From germline, CDR1 is MGHRA and CDR2 YSYEKL. After removal of 4 bases from V and 7 bases from J, the junction contained 6 bases not matched to a gene.

This clonotype came up many times. CDR3 loop: CASSPIGGRNYEQYF. The CDR3 DNA follows: TGTGCCAGCAGCCCCATTGGGGGGAGAAACTACGAGCAGTACTTC. The chain recombines TRBV7-9 with TRBJ2-7; D might be TRBD2 (6 bases). Trimming shortened V by 5 bases and J by 3 bases, and 17 bases separated the two germline ends. Germline V lookup: CDR1 SEHNR, CDR2 FQNEAQ (reference sequence). The CDR3 loop spans 15 amino acids.

This clonotype was observed many times. V and J are TRBV27 and TRBJ2-5; D may correspond to TRBD1 or TRBD2 (5 bases each). This CDR3 comprises 15 residues. CDR1 is MNHEY and CDR2 is SMNVEV in the germline V gene (reference sequence). V lost 0 bases, J lost 5 bases, and 13 bases lay in between. The CDR3 nucleotides are TGTGCCAGCAGTTTATCGGTGGGGGACCGGGAGACCCAGTACTTC. It translates to CASSLSVGDRETQYF.

Notes on this clonotype: A read error may explain this, as a much larger clone is one base away. The chain recombines TRBV5-1 with TRBJ2-2; 10 bases are shared with TRBD2. The CDR3 length is 17 residues. Per germline, CDR1 SGHRS and CDR2 YFSETQ. Here the CDR3 reads CTSSLRSVLAGTGELFF. The CDR3 DNA follows: TGCACCAGCAGCTTAAGATCAGTACTAGCGGGAACCGGGGAGCTGTTTTTT. Full variable domain (missing parts from reference TRBV5-1 and TRBJ2-2): KAGVTQTPRYLIKTRGQQVTLSCSPISGHRSVSWYQQTPGQGLQFLFEYFSETQRNKGNFPGRFSGRQFSNSRSEMNVSTLELGDSALYLCTSSLRSVLAGTGELFFGEGSRLTVL.

Comments on this clonotype: A clone one base away is much larger, so this may be a read error. V is TRBV19 and J is TRBJ1-4; TRBD1 agrees at 9 bases. The V gene end was trimmed by 3 bases and the J gene end by 12 bases; junction bases not matched to a gene: 11. Germline-derived CDR1 and CDR2 are LNHDA and SQIVND (reference sequence). This CDR3 is 15 amino acids long. In DNA form, the CDR3 reads TGTGCCAGTAGTATGGGGACAGGGTCTAGCGAAGAACTGTTTTTT. This encodes CASSMGTGSSEELFF.